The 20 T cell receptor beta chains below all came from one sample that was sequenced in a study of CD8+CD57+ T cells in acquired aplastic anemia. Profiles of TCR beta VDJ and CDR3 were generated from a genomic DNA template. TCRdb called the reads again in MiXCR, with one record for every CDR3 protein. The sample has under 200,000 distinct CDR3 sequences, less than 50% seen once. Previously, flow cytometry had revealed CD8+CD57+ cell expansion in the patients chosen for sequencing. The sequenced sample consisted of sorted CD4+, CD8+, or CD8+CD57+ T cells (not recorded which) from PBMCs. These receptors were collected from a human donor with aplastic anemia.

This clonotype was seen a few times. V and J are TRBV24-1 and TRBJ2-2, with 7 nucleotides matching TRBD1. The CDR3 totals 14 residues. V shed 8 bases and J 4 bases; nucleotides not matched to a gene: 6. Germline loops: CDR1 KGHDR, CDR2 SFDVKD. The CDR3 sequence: CATTDRRTTGELFF. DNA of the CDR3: TGTGCCACCACGGACAGGAGAACCACCGGGGAGCTGTTTTTT.

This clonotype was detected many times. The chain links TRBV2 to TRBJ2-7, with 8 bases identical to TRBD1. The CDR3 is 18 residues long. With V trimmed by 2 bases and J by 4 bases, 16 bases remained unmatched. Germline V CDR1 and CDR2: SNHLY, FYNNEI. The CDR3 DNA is TGTGCCAGCAGTGAACCGGGACAGGTCCCCTTCTTGGCTTACGAGCAGTACTTC. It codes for CASSEPGQVPFLAYEQYF.

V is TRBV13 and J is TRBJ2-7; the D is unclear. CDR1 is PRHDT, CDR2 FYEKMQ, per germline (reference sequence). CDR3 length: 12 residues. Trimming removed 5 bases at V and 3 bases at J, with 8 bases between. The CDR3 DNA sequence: TGTGCCAGCAGCCAGTCGAACTACGAGCAGTACTTC. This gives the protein CASSQSNYEQYF.

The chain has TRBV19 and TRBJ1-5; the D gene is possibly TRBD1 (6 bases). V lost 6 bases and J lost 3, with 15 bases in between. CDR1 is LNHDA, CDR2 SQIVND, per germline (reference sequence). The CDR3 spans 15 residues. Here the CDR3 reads CASRAGEGANQPQHF. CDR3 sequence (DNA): TGTGCCAGTAGGGCAGGGGAAGGGGCCAATCAGCCCCAGCATTTT. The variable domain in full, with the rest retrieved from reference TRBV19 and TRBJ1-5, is DGGITQSPKYLFRKEGQNVTLSCEQNLNHDAMYWYRQDPGQGLRLIYYSQIVNDFQKGDIAEGYSVSREKKESFPLTVTSAQKNPTAFYLCASRAGEGANQPQHFGDGTRLSIL.

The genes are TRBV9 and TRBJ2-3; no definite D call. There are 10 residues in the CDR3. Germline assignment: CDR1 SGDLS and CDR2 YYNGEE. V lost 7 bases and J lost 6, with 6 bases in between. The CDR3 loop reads CASAGDTQYF. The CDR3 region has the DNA TGTGCCAGCGCTGGGGATACGCAGTATTTT.

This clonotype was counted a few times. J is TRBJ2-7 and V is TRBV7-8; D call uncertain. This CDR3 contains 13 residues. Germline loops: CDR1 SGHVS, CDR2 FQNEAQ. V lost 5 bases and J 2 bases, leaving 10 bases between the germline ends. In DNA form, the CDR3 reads TGTGCCAGCAGCCCCTACGGAGCCTACGAGCAGTACTTC. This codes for CASSPYGAYEQYF.

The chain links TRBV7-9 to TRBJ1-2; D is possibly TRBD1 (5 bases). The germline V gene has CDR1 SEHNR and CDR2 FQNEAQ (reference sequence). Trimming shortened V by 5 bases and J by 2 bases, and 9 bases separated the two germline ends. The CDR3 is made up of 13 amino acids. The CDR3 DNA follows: TGTGCCAGCAGCGCCGGGACCAACTATGGCTACACCTTC. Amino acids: CASSAGTNYGYTF.

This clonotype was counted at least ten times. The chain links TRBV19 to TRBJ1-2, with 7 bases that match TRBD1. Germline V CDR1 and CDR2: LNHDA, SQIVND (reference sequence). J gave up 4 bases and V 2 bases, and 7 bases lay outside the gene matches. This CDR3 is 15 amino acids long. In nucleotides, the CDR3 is TGTGCCAGTAGTATACTTTACCCAGGGGGCTATGGCTACACCTTC. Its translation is CASSILYPGGYGYTF.

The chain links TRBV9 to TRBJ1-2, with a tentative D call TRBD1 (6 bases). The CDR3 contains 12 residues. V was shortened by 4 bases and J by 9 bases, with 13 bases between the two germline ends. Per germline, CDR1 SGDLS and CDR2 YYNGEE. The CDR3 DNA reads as TGTGCCAGCAGCACCGGGACAAGGAGCTACACCTTC. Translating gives CASSTGTRSYTF.

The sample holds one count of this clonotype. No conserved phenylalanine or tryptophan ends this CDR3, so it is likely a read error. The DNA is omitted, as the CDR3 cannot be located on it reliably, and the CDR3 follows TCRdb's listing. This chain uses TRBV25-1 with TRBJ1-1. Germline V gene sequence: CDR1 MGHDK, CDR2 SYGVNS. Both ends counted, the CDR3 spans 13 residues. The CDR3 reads CASSEYPVSEAFS.

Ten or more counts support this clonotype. The CDR3 coding sequence is TGTGCCAGCAGTGACTCGAAGGGGGAAGCTTTCTTT. It yields the protein CASSDSKGEAFF. The V and J genes are TRBV6-4 and TRBJ1-1; D perhaps matches TRBD1 (5 bases). Looked up from germline, CDR1 is MRHNA and CDR2 is SNTAGT. There are 12 residues in the CDR3. Trimming removed 0 bases from V and 8 bases from J, with 7 bases in between.

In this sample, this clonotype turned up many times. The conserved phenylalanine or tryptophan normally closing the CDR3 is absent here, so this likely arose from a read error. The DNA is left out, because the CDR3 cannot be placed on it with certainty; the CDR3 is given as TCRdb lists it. The CDR3 region is CASSLIDRSPGG. V is TRBV4-3 and J is TRBJ1-1; the D call in the table, TRBD1, was not verified against the DNA. Germline assignment: CDR1 LGHNA and CDR2 YSLEER. 12 amino acids form the CDR3, both terminal residues included.

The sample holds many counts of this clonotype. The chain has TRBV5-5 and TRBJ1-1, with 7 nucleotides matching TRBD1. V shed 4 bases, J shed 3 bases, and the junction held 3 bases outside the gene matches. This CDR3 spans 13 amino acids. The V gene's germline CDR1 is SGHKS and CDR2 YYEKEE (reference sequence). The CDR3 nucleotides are TGTGCCAGCAGCCGGGACAGAGACACTGAAGCTTTCTTT. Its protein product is CASSRDRDTEAFF. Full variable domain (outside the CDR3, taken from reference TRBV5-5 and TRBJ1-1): DAGVTQSPTHLIKTRGQQVTLRCSPISGHKSVSWYQQVLGQGPQFIFQYYEKEERGRGNFPDRFSARQFPNYSSELNVNALLLGDSALYLCASSRDRDTEAFFGQGTRLTVV.

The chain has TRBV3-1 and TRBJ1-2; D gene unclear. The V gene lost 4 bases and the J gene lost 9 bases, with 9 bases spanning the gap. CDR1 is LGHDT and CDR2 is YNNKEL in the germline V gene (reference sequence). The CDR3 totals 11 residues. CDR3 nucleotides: TGTGCCAGCAGCCTCAGGACCAGCTACACCTTC. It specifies CASSLRTSYTF.

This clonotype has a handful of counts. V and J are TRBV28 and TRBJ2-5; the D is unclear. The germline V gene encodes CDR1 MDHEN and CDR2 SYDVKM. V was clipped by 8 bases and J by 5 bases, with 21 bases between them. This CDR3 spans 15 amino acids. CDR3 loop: CASSLAGRLWETQYF. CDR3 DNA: TGTGCCAGCTCCCTGGCAGGTCGCCTGTGGGAGACCCAGTACTTC.

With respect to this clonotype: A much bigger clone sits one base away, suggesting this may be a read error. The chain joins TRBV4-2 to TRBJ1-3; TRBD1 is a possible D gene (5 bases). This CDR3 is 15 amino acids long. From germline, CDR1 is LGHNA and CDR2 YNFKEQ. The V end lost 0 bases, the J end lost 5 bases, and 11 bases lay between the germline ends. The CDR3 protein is CASSQDRAGRNTIYF. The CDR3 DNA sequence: TGTGCCAGCAGCCAAGATAGGGCAGGGAGAAACACCATATATTTT.

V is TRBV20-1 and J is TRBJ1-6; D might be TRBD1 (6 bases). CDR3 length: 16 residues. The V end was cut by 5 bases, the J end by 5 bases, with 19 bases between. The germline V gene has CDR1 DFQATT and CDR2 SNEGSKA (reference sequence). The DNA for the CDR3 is TGCAGTGCTGGAGGGGGGTGGACAAGGGATAATTCACCCCTCCACTTT. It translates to CSAGGGWTRDNSPLHF.

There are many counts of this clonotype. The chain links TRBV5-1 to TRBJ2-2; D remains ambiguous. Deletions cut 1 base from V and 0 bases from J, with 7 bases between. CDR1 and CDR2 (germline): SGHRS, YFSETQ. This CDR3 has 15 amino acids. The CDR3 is CASSLSNSNTGELFF. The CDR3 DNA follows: TGCGCCAGCAGCTTGTCCAACTCGAACACCGGGGAGCTGTTTTTT.

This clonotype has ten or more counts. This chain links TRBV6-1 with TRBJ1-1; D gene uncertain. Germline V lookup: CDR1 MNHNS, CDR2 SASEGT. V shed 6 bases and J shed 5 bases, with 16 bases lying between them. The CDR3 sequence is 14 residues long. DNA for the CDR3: TGTGCCAGCAGCCCCAGGCAGGATCTTACTGAAGCTTTCTTT. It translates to CASSPRQDLTEAFF.

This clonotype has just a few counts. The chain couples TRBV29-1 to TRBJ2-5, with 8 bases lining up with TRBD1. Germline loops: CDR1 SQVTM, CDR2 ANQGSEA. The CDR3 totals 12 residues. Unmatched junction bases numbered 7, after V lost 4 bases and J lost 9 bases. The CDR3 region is CSVVQGAGSQYF. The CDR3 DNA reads TGCAGCGTTGTTCAGGGGGCGGGGTCCCAGTACTTC.